The subject of this entry is one TCR beta chain. The entry originates in a study of blood T cell repertoires in COVID-19. Study-wide context: Samples of COVID-19 (acute and convalescent) were obtained from the United States, Italy and Spain.

The length of the CDR3 is 12 residues. V gave up 5 bases and J gave up 5 bases, with 9 bases separating them. The germline CDR1 and CDR2 sequences are MDHEN and SYDVKM. Clones were sequenced by immunoSEQ multiplex PCR, and TCRdb holds only the in-frame ones, with some missing. The sample consists of roughly 120,000 clones, 85% to 90% of them appearing once. The genes are TRBV28 and TRBJ1-1, with D possibly TRBD1 on 5 matching bases. The receptor was derived from a woman between 45 and 60 years old with acute or convalescent COVID-19. The sequenced material came from peripheral blood. The CDR3 DNA sequence: TGTGCCAGCAGTCCAGGGAGGACTGAAGCTTTCTTT. As protein: CASSPGRTEAFF.